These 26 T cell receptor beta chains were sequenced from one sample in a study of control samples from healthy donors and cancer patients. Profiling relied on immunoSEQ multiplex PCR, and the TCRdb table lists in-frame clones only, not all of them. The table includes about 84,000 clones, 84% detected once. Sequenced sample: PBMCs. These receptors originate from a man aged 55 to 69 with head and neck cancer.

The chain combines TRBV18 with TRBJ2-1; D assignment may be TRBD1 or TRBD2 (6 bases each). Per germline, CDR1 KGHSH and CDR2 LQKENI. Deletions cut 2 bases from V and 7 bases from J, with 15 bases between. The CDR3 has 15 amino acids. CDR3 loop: CASSPEGGTSNEQFF. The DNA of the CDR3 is TGTGCCAGCTCACCAGAGGGGGGAACTTCTAATGAGCAGTTCTTC.

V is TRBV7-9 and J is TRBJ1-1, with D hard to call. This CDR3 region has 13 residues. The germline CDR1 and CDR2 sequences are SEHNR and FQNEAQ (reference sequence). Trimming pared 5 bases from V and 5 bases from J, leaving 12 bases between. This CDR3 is CASSPMVQTEAFF. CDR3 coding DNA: TGTGCCAGCAGCCCCATGGTCCAAACTGAAGCTTTCTTT.

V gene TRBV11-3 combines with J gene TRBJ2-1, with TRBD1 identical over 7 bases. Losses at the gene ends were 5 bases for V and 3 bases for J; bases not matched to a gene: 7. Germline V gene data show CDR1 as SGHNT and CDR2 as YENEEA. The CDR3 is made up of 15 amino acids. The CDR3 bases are TGTGCCAGCAGCCAACCGGGACAGAACTACAATGAGCAGTTCTTC. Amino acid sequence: CASSQPGQNYNEQFF.

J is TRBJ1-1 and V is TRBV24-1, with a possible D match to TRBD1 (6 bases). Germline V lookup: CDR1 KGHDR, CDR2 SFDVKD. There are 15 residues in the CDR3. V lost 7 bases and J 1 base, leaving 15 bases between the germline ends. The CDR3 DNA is TGTGCCACCAGCGCGGGGGCAGGGACGAACACTGAAGCTTTCTTT. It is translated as CATSAGAGTNTEAFF.

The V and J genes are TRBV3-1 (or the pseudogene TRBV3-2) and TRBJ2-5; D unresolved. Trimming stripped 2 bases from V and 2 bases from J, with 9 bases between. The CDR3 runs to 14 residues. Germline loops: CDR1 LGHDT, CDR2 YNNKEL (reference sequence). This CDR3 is CASSQLGQQETQYF. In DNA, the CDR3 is TGTGCCAGCAGCCAACTAGGTCAGCAAGAGACCCAGTACTTC.

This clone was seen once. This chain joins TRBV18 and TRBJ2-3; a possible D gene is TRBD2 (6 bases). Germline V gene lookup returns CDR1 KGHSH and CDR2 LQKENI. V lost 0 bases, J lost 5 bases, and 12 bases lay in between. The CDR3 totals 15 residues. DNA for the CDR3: TGTGCCAGCTCACCACCAGGGCTGGGAGGAGATACGCAGTATTTT. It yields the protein CASSPPGLGGDTQYF.

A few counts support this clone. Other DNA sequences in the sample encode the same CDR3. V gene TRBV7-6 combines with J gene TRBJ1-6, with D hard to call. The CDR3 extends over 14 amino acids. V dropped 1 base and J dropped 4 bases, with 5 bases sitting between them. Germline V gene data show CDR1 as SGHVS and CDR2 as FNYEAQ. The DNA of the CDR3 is TGTGCCAGCAGCTTAGGAGGTTATAATTCACCCCTCCACTTT. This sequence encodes CASSLGGYNSPLHF.

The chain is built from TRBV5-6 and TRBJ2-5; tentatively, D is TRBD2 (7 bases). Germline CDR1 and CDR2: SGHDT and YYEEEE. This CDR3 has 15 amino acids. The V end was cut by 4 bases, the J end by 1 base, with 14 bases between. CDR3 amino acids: CASSLGGGLQETQYF. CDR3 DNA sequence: TGTGCCAGCAGCCTTGGGGGGGGCCTCCAAGAGACCCAGTACTTC.

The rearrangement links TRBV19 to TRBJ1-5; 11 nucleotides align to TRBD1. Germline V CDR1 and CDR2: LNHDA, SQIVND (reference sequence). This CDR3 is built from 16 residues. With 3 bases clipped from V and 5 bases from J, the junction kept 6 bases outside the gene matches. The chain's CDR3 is CASSIGTGGFDQPQHF. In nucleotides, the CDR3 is TGTGCCAGTAGTATTGGGACAGGGGGTTTCGATCAGCCCCAGCATTTT.

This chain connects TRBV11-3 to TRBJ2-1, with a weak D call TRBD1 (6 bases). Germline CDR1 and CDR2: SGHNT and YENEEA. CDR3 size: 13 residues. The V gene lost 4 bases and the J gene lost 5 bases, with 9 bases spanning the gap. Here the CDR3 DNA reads TGTGCCAGCAGCTCGTACAGGGACAATGAGCAGTTCTTC. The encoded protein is CASSSYRDNEQFF.

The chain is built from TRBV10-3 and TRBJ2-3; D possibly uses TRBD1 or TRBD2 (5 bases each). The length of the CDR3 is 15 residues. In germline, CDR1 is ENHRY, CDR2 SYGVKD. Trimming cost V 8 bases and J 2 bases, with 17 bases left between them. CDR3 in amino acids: CAIATAVGDTDTQYF. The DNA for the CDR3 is TGTGCCATCGCGACCGCGGTGGGGGACACAGATACGCAGTATTTT.

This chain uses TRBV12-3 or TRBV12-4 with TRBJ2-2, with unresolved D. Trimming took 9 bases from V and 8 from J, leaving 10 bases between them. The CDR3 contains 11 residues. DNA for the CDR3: TGTGCCAGTACATCCGGGGGGGAGCTGTTTTTT. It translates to CASTSGGELFF.

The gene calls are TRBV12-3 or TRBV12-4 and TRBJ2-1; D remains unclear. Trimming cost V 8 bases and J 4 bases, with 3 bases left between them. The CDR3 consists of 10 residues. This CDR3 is CASGYNEQFF. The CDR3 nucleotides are TGTGCCAGCGGATACAATGAGCAGTTCTTC.

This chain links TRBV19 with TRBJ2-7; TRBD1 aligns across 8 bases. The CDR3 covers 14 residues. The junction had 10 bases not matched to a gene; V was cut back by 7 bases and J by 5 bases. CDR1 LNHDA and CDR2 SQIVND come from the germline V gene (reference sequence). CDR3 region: CASTDRGRKNEQYF. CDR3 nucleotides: TGTGCCAGTACCGACAGGGGACGAAAGAACGAGCAGTACTTC.

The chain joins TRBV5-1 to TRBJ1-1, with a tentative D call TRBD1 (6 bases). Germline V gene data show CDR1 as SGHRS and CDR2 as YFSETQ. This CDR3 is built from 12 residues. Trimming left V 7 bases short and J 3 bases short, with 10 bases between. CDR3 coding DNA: TGCGCCAGCTGGGGGCTGGACACTGAAGCTTTCTTT. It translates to CASWGLDTEAFF.

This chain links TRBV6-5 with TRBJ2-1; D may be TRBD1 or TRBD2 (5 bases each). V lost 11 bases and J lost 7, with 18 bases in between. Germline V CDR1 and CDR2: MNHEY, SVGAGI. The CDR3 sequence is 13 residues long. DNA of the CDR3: TGTGCCGGGGGAGCTAGAGAGTTTAATGAGCAGTTCTTC. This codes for CAGGAREFNEQFF.

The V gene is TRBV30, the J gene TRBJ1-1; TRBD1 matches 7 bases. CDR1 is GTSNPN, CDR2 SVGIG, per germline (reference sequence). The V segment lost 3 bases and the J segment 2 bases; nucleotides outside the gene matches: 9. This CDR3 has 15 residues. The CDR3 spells CAWSPLRGRNTEAFF. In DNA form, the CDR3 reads TGTGCCTGGAGCCCCCTGAGGGGGCGAAACACTGAAGCTTTCTTT.

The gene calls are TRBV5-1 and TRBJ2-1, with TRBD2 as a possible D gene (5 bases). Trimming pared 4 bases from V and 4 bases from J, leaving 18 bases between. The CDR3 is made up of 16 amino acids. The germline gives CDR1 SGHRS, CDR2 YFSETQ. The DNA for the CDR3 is TGCGCCAGCAGCCCTACCTGGACTGCATTGTACAATGAGCAGTTCTTC. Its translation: CASSPTWTALYNEQFF.

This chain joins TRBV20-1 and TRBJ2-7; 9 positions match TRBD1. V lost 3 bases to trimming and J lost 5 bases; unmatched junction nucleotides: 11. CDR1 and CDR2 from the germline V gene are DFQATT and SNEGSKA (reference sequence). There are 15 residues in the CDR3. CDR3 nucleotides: TGCAGTGCTAGTGATACCGGGACAGGGTACAACGAGCAGTACTTC. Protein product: CSASDTGTGYNEQYF.

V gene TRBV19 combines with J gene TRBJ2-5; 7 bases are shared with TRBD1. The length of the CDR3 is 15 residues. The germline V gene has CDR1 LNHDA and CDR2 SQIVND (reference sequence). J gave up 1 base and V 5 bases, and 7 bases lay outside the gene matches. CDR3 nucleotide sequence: TGTGCCAGTAGTTCTTCGGGACAGCTCCAAGAGACCCAGTACTTC. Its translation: CASSSSGQLQETQYF. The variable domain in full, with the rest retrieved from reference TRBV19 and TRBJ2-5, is DGGITQSPKYLFRKEGQNVTLSCEQNLNHDAMYWYRQDPGQGLRLIYYSQIVNDFQKGDIAEGYSVSREKKESFPLTVTSAQKNPTAFYLCASSSSGQLQETQYFGPGTRLLVL.

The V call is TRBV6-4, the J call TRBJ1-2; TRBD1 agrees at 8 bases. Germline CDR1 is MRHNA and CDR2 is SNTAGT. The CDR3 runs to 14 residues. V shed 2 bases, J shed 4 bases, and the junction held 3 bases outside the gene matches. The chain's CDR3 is CASSDDRGSYGYTF. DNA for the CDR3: TGTGCCAGCAGTGACGACAGGGGTAGCTATGGCTACACCTTC.

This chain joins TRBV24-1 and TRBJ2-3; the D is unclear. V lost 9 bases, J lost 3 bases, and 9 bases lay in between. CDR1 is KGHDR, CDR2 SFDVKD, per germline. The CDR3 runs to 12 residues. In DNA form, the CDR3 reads TGTGCCACCTCGGGCGGTACAGATACGCAGTATTTT. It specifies CATSGGTDTQYF.

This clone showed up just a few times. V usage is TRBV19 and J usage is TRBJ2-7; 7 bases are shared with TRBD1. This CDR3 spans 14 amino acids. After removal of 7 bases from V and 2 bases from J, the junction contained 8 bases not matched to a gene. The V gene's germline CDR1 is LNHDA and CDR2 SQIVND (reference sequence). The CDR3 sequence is CASKTNRGPYEQYF. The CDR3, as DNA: TGTGCCAGTAAAACGAACAGGGGTCCCTACGAGCAGTACTTC.

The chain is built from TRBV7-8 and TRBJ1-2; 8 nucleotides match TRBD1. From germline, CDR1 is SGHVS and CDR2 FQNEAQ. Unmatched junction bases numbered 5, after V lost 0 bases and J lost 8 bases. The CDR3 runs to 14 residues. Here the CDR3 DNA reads TGTGCCAGCAGCTTAGCCGGACAGGGTGACGGCTACACCTTC. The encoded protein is CASSLAGQGDGYTF.

The CDR3 DNA is TGTGCCAGCAGCTTTGTGGGGCGCGGGAGGGCCCCCGAGACCCAGTACTTC. Translating it yields CASSFVGRGRAPETQYF. This chain uses TRBV5-4 with TRBJ2-5; 9 bases are shared with TRBD2. Looked up from germline, CDR1 is SGHNT and CDR2 is YYREEE (reference sequence). The J segment lost 5 bases and the V segment lost 2 bases, leaving 13 bases of the junction unmatched. The CDR3 contains 17 residues.

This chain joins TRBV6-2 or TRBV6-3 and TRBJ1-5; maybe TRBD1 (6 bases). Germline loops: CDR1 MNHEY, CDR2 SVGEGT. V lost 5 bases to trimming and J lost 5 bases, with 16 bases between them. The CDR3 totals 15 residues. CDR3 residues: CASSTVDRSYQPQHF. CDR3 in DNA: TGTGCCAGCAGTACTGTCGACAGGAGCTATCAGCCCCAGCATTTT.